Shown below are 16 T cell receptor beta chains from a single sample sequenced in a study of CD8+CD57+ T cells in acquired aplastic anemia. Template material for TCR beta VDJ and CDR3 profiling consisted of genomic DNA. TCRdb fed the reads into MiXCR, producing one record per CDR3 protein. The sample gives 150,000 to 200,000 distinct CDR3 sequences, 55% to 70% of which show up once; about 43% is in the top ten. The sequenced sample consisted of sorted CD4+, CD8+, or CD8+CD57+ T cells (not recorded which) from PBMCs. Receptor source: a human donor with severe aplastic anemia or a healthy control (not recorded which).

The rearrangement joins TRBV7-9 to TRBJ2-1, with D perhaps given as TRBD1 or TRBD2 (7 bases each). This CDR3 is built from 14 residues. V was pared by 2 bases and J by 10 bases, with 15 bases between. The germline gives CDR1 SEHNR, CDR2 FQNEAQ (reference sequence). This chain's CDR3 is CASSLSGGAYEQFF. The CDR3 DNA sequence: TGTGCCAGCAGCTTATCAGGGGGGGCATACGAGCAGTTCTTC.

This clonotype has ten or more counts. V is TRBV6-1 and J is TRBJ2-1; maybe TRBD2 (7 bases). Trimming cost V 2 bases and J 8 bases, with 19 bases left between them. Germline CDR1 reads MNHNS; CDR2 reads SASEGT. The CDR3 extends over 16 amino acids. The CDR3 DNA reads as TGTGCCAGCAGTGAACAAGGGGGGGGGGCAGGTGATGAGCAGTTCTTC. This gives the protein CASSEQGGGAGDEQFF.

The CDR3 here is CAIRTGLAVDEQFF. The CDR3, as DNA: TGTGCCATCCGGACAGGACTAGCGGTGGATGAGCAGTTCTTC. The gene calls are TRBV10-3 and TRBJ2-1; 10 bases are shared with TRBD2. V lost 8 bases to trimming and J lost 8 bases; unmatched junction nucleotides: 9. In germline, CDR1 is ENHRY, CDR2 SYGVKD. The length of the CDR3 is 14 residues.

This clonotype occurred many times. The chain employs TRBV7-9 and TRBJ2-1; D is possibly TRBD1 or TRBD2 (5 bases each). Trimming pared 8 bases from V and 12 bases from J, leaving 17 bases between. The CDR3 covers 12 residues. CDR1 and CDR2 from the germline V gene are SEHNR and FQNEAQ (reference sequence). Here the CDR3 reads CASPEIGAGQFF. The CDR3 nucleotides read TGTGCCAGCCCGGAGATCGGGGCCGGGCAGTTCTTC. The whole variable domain, remainder taken from reference TRBV7-9 and TRBJ2-1, is DTGVSQNPRHKITKRGQNVTFRCDPISEHNRLYWYRQTLGQGPEFLTYFQNEAQLEKSRLLSDRFSAERPKGSFSTLEIQRTEQGDSAMYLCASPEIGAGQFFGPGTRLTVL.

Only a few counts were recorded for this clonotype. At one end, the junction sequence differs from germline, possibly due to a read error. The chain employs TRBV10-3 and TRBJ2-3, with 8 bases aligning to TRBD1. Germline CDR1 ENHRY, CDR2 SYGVKD. The CDR3 sequence is 14 residues long. DNA of the CDR3: TGTGCCAGCAGTTTAGGACAGGGTGCAGATACGCAGTATTTT. Translation: CASSLGQGADTQYF.

The V call is TRBV2, the J call TRBJ1-2; D unresolved. The V end lost 4 bases, the J end lost 4 bases, and 7 bases lay between the germline ends. Germline V CDR1 and CDR2: SNHLY, FYNNEI. The CDR3 extends over 12 amino acids. CDR3 region: CASSASVYGYTF. The DNA of the CDR3 is TGTGCCAGCAGTGCCTCCGTCTATGGCTACACCTTC.

The J gene is TRBJ2-7, the V gene TRBV25-1; no clear D gene. The CDR3 consists of 15 residues. V lost 6 bases and J 2 bases, leaving 17 bases between the germline ends. Germline CDR1 MGHDK, CDR2 SYGVNS. The CDR3 is CASSLLGGQTYEQYF. The CDR3 DNA sequence: TGTGCCAGCAGCCTACTCGGTGGGCAGACCTACGAGCAGTACTTC.

This chain uses TRBV6-2 or TRBV6-3 with TRBJ2-5; weak D call: TRBD2 (6 bases). This CDR3 spans 14 amino acids. Germline CDR1 and CDR2: MNHEY and SVGEGT. The V and J ends lost 5 bases and 5 bases respectively, with 15 bases between them. The CDR3 nucleotides read TGTGCCAGCAGTCGACTAGTGGGTCGGGAGACCCAGTACTTC. Its translation: CASSRLVGRETQYF.

CDR3 sequence reads: CSAKASYEQYF. The CDR3 DNA follows: TGCAGTGCTAAGGCTTCCTACGAGCAGTACTTC. V is TRBV20-1 and J is TRBJ2-7, with unresolved D. The CDR3 extends over 11 amino acids. The V end lost 4 bases, the J end lost 1 base, and 5 bases lay between the germline ends. Per germline, CDR1 DFQATT and CDR2 SNEGSKA (reference sequence).

V gene TRBV7-2 combines with J gene TRBJ1-1; D is undetermined. The CDR3 runs to 14 residues. Trimming removed 1 base at V and 8 bases at J, with 14 bases between. The germline V gene encodes CDR1 SGHTA and CDR2 FQGNSA. CDR3 DNA: TGTGCCAGCAGCTTAGAGTTTTCCAGGTTAGAAGCTTTCTTT. It specifies CASSLEFSRLEAFF. Using reference TRBV7-2 and TRBJ1-1 for the parts outside the CDR3, the full variable domain is GAGVSQSPSNKVTEKGKDVELRCDPISGHTALYWYRQSLGQGLEFLIYFQGNSAPDKSGLPSDRFSAERTGGSVSTLTIQRTQQEDSAVYLCASSLEFSRLEAFFGQGTRLTVV.

The table lists this clonotype with a few counts. The gene calls are TRBV5-6 and TRBJ2-7; TRBD2 aligns across 13 bases. Germline CDR1 and CDR2: SGHDT and YYEEEE. The CDR3 is 14 amino acids. V lost 3 bases to trimming and J lost 6 bases; unmatched junction nucleotides: 3. In nucleotides, the CDR3 is TGTGCCAGCAGCTCGGGACTAGCGGGGCCCGAGCAGTACTTC. Translating it yields CASSSGLAGPEQYF.

The chain uses TRBV25-1 and TRBJ2-1, with a weak D call TRBD1 (6 bases). The germline V and J ends were trimmed by 2 bases and 0 bases, with 17 bases remaining between them. CDR3 length: 18 residues. CDR1 and CDR2 from the germline V gene are MGHDK and SYGVNS. Here the CDR3 DNA reads TGTGCCAGCAGTGAAGATTCAGTAGGGACACGCTCCTACAATGAGCAGTTCTTC. This encodes CASSEDSVGTRSYNEQFF.

The genes are TRBV10-3 and TRBJ2-1; 7 bases fit TRBD2. J gave up 1 base and V 8 bases, and 2 bases lay outside the gene matches. This CDR3 comprises 13 residues. CDR1 and CDR2 from the germline V gene are ENHRY and SYGVKD. The chain's CDR3 is CAIGGGSYNEQFF. The CDR3 coding sequence is TGTGCCATCGGGGGGGGGTCCTACAATGAGCAGTTCTTC.

This clonotype was counted ten times or more. V gene TRBV5-8 combines with J gene TRBJ2-2, with D tentatively TRBD1 (6 bases). Between the trimmed V and J ends, which lost 3 bases and 0 bases, there was a span of 24 bases. Per germline, CDR1 SGHTS and CDR2 YDEGEE. There are 20 residues in the CDR3. CDR3 in DNA: TGTGCCAGCAGCTCCCGACCAGGGGACGGAGAGTTCGCGAACACCGGGGAGCTGTTTTTT. It translates to CASSSRPGDGEFANTGELFF.

The J gene is TRBJ2-7, the V gene TRBV7-2; 7 bases are a match to TRBD1. Germline V gene data show CDR1 as SGHTA and CDR2 as FQGNSA. The J segment lost 1 base and the V segment lost 5 bases, leaving 5 bases of the junction unmatched. The CDR3 has 14 amino acids. The CDR3 region is CASSTPTGSYEQYF. DNA for the CDR3: TGTGCCAGCAGCACCCCGACAGGGTCCTACGAGCAGTACTTC.

This clonotype came up many times. This chain joins TRBV6-1 and TRBJ2-7; D ambiguous. Germline V gene sequence: CDR1 MNHNS, CDR2 SASEGT. V was shortened by 4 bases and J by 0 bases, with 10 bases between the two germline ends. The CDR3 runs 14 residues. The CDR3 protein is CASSVGDSSYEQYF. CDR3 nucleotide sequence: TGTGCCAGCAGTGTTGGGGATAGCTCCTACGAGCAGTACTTC.